The entry below gives a single T cell receptor beta chain sequence along with its context. As yet, its antigen is unknown. The study profiled TCR beta VDJ and CDR3 using genomic DNA as template. TCRdb redid the calling of the reads with MiXCR, one entry per CDR3 protein. The table records around 200,000 distinct CDR3 sequences, approximately 60% of them present only once. The entry originates in a study of CD8+CD57+ T cells in acquired aplastic anemia. The germline gives CDR1 ENHRY, CDR2 SYGVKD. The CDR3 length is 13 residues. Trimming stripped 10 bases from V and 4 bases from J, with 17 bases between. Points from the study as a whole: Patients had about 31 CD8+ CDR3 sequences in common with controls (the shared set).

The source material was sorted CD4+, CD8+, or CD8+CD57+ T cells (not recorded which) from PBMCs. The chain joins TRBV10-3 to TRBJ2-7; D is perhaps TRBD1 or TRBD2 (5 bases each). The source is a human donor in good health. The CDR3, as DNA: TGTGCCAACCGAAGGGACGGAACATACGAGCAGTACTTC. Its protein product is CANRRDGTYEQYF.